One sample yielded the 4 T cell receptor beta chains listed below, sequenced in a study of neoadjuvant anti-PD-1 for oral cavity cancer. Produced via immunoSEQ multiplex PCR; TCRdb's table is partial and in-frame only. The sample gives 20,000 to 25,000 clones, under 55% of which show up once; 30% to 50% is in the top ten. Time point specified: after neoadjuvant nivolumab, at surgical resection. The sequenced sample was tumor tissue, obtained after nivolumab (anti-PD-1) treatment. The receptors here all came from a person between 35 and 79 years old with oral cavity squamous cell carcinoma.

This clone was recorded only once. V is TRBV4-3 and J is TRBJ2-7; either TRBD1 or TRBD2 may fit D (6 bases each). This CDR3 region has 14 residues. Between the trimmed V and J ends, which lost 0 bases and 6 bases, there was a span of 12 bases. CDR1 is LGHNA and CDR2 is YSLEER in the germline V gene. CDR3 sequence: CASSQDGGGREQYF. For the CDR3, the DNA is TGCGCCAGCAGCCAAGATGGAGGGGGGCGCGAGCAGTACTTC.

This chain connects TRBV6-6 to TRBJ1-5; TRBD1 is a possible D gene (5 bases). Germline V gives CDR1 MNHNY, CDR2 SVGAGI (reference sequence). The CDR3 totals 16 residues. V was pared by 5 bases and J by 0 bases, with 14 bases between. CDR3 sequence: CASSMTEHYSNQPQHF. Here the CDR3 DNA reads TGTGCCAGCAGTATGACAGAGCACTATAGCAATCAGCCCCAGCATTTT.

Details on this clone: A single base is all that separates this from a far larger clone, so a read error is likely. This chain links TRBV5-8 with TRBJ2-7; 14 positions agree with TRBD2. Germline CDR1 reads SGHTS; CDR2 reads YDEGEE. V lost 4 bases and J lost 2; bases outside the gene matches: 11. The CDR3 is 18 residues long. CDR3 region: CASSQMTSGGAKAYEQYF. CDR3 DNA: TGTGCCAGCAGCCAGATGACTAGCGGGGGGGCGAAAGCCTACGAGCAGTACTTC.

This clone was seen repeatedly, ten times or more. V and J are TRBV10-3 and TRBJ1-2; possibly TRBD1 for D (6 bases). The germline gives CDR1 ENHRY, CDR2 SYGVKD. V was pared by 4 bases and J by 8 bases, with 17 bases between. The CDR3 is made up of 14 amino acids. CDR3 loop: CAISALGGAEGYTF. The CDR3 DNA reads TGTGCCATCAGTGCTTTGGGGGGGGCAGAAGGCTACACCTTC.